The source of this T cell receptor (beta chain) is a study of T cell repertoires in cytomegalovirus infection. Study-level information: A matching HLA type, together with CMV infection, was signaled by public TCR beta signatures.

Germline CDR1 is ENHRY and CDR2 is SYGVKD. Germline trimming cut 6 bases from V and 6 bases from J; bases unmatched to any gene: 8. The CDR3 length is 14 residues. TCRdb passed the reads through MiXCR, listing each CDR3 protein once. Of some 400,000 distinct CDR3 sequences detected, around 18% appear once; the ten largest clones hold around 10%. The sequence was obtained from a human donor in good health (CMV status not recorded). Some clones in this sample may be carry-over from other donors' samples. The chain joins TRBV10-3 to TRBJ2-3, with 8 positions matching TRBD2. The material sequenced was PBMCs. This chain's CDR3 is CAISKREQGDTQYF. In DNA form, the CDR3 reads TGTGCCATCAGCAAGCGGGAGCAGGGGGATACGCAGTATTTT.